Below, 30 T cell receptor beta chains from the same sample are listed, as sequenced in a study of T-cell memory formation after mild COVID-19. TCRdb recomputed calls from the 5' RACE reads with MiXCR, one row per CDR3 protein. The sample lists some 300,000 distinct CDR3 sequences, 20% to 25% occurring once. Sequencing used PBMCs or a T cell subset sorted from them (not recorded which). All receptors come from a man aged 18 to 29 who had mild COVID-19 (a few samples of this study predate the infection). Cell type and time point are not known.

This chain links TRBV25-1 with TRBJ1-1; 7 bases match TRBD1. Germline lookup yields CDR1 MGHDK and CDR2 SYGVNS. CDR3 length equals 10 residues. J was trimmed by 6 bases and V by 8 bases; bases with no gene match: 0. CDR3 residues: CASGTAEAFF. As DNA, the CDR3 is TGTGCCAGCGGGACAGCTGAAGCTTTCTTT.

V usage is TRBV7-2 and J usage is TRBJ2-7; 8 bases are shared with TRBD1. The CDR3 totals 13 residues. The ends lost 3 bases at V and 6 bases at J; junction bases unmatched: 4. Germline V lookup: CDR1 SGHTA, CDR2 FQGNSA. CDR3: CASSFRGQGEQYV. CDR3 nucleotides: TGTGCCAGCAGCTTCAGGGGGCAAGGCGAGCAGTACGTC.

This clonotype has a handful of counts. V and J are TRBV3-1 and TRBJ1-5; D uncertain. Between the trimmed V and J ends, which lost 1 base and 4 bases, there was a span of 11 bases. The CDR3 contains 15 residues. Germline loops: CDR1 LGHDT, CDR2 YNNKEL (reference sequence). CDR3 coding DNA: TGTGCCAGCAGCCAAGGAGCAGGTCATAATCAGCCCCAGCATTTT. It specifies CASSQGAGHNQPQHF.

The chain uses TRBV5-1 and TRBJ2-3, with D hard to call. There are 16 residues in the CDR3. CDR1 and CDR2 (germline): SGHRS, YFSETQ. V dropped 3 bases and J dropped 1 base, with 15 bases sitting between them. In nucleotides, the CDR3 is TGCGCCAGCAGCTCCGGACGGGTGGCCGGCACAGATACGCAGTATTTT. Translation: CASSSGRVAGTDTQYF. Full variable domain (rest looked up from reference TRBV5-1 and TRBJ2-3): KAGVTQTPRYLIKTRGQQVTLSCSPISGHRSVSWYQQTPGQGLQFLFEYFSETQRNKGNFPGRFSGRQFSNSRSEMNVSTLELGDSALYLCASSSGRVAGTDTQYFGPGTRLTVL.

This clonotype was seen more than once but under ten times. The chain is built from TRBV19 and TRBJ1-1, with a tentative D call TRBD1 (5 bases). The V end was cut by 7 bases, the J end by 1 base, with 13 bases between. CDR3 length: 14 amino acids. Germline V CDR1 and CDR2: LNHDA, SQIVND (reference sequence). Here the CDR3 DNA reads TGTGCCAGTATAGGGCGGGGGTCGAACACTGAAGCTTTCTTT. Protein product: CASIGRGSNTEAFF.

This clonotype was seen a few times. The chain employs TRBV4-3 and TRBJ2-4; 8 bases line up with TRBD1. Germline values: CDR1 LGHNA, CDR2 YSLEER. The CDR3 covers 15 residues. Trimming took 0 bases from V and 11 from J; bases not matched to a gene: 9. The CDR3 DNA follows: TGCGCCAGCAGCCAAGATAAGGGCCAACAGGGGGTTCAGTACTTC. It yields the protein CASSQDKGQQGVQYF.

This clonotype has a single count. In DNA, the CDR3 is TGCGCCAGCAGCCAAGCGGGACTAGCGGGGGGGCGCGCAGATACGCAGTATTTT. Translation: CASSQAGLAGGRADTQYF. This chain joins TRBV4-1 and TRBJ2-3; 16 nucleotides match TRBD2. The length of the CDR3 is 18 residues. Germline CDR1 and CDR2: MGHRA and YSYEKL. The V and J ends lost 1 base and 4 bases, in that order; junction bases with no gene match: 5.

This clonotype has more than one count but fewer than ten. The J gene is TRBJ2-5, the V gene TRBV7-2; D gene ambiguous. Germline CDR1 reads SGHTA; CDR2 reads FQGNSA. Trimming removed 1 base from V and 6 bases from J, with 9 bases in between. The CDR3 totals 13 residues. The DNA of the CDR3 is TGTGCCAGCAGCTTAGAGGTTGGGCAGACCCAGTACTTC. It codes for CASSLEVGQTQYF.

This clonotype was observed a handful of times. V and J are TRBV7-7 and TRBJ2-5, with 7 bases aligning to TRBD1. The CDR3 has 15 amino acids. The J segment lost 5 bases and the V segment lost 5 bases, leaving 11 bases of the junction unmatched. In germline, CDR1 is SSHAT, CDR2 FNYEAQ (reference sequence). As DNA, the CDR3 is TGTGCCAGCAGCCCTAACAGGGGTACGGGTGAGACCCAGTACTTC. Protein: CASSPNRGTGETQYF.

This clonotype occurred a few times. The rearrangement joins TRBV7-2 to TRBJ2-5; possibly TRBD1 for D (8 bases). V gave up 11 bases and J gave up 0 bases, with 16 bases separating them. The V gene's germline CDR1 is SGHTA and CDR2 FQGNSA. CDR3 length equals 14 residues. The CDR3: CAVSQGGYQETQYF. CDR3 nucleotide sequence: TGTGCCGTCTCACAGGGGGGGTACCAAGAGACCCAGTACTTC.

The V and J genes are TRBV5-1 and TRBJ1-2; no reliable D call. The CDR3 runs to 14 residues. Germline V gene data show CDR1 as SGHRS and CDR2 as YFSETQ. Between the trimmed V and J ends, which lost 3 bases and 4 bases, there was a span of 13 bases. CDR3 region: CASSSFDPAYGYTF. In DNA, the CDR3 is TGCGCCAGCAGCTCTTTTGATCCGGCCTATGGCTACACCTTC.

This CDR3 reads CASTDYKPNTGELFF. CDR3 DNA sequence: TGTGCCAGCACTGACTACAAACCGAACACCGGGGAGCTGTTTTTT. The gene calls are TRBV28 and TRBJ2-2, with D possibly TRBD2 on 5 matching bases. V lost 7 bases and J lost 0, with 12 bases in between. Germline-derived CDR1 and CDR2 are MDHEN and SYDVKM. The CDR3 runs to 15 residues.

The chain has TRBV18 and TRBJ1-1; D remains ambiguous. CDR1 and CDR2 from the germline V gene are KGHSH and LQKENI. The CDR3 covers 12 residues. V lost 3 bases and J 4 bases, leaving 6 bases between the germline ends. CDR3 amino acids: CASSPILTEAFF. CDR3 bases: TGTGCCAGCTCACCGATACTCACTGAAGCTTTCTTT.

This clonotype was counted only a few times. The chain joins TRBV7-9 to TRBJ2-1, with D possibly being TRBD1 (6 bases). Germline lookup yields CDR1 SEHNR and CDR2 FQNEAQ (reference sequence). The CDR3 is 13 residues long. Trimming took 5 bases from V and 13 from J, leaving 18 bases between them. As DNA, the CDR3 is TGTGCCAGCAGCCCATTCGACAGGCCCAATCAGTTCTTC. It encodes CASSPFDRPNQFF.

The J gene is TRBJ1-1, the V gene TRBV4-1; D ambiguous. The V gene's germline CDR1 is MGHRA and CDR2 YSYEKL. This CDR3 spans 14 amino acids. V was trimmed by 4 bases and J by 0 bases, leaving 9 bases between them. Here the CDR3 DNA reads TGCGCCAGCAGCCCTCGGGCCATGAACACTGAAGCTTTCTTT. It yields the protein CASSPRAMNTEAFF.

This chain links TRBV9 with TRBJ2-3; D remains unclear. V was cut by 0 bases and J by 6 bases, with 14 bases left in between. Germline V lookup: CDR1 SGDLS, CDR2 YYNGEE. The CDR3 runs to 15 residues. The CDR3 reads CASSVAGRNGDTQYF. CDR3 coding DNA: TGTGCCAGCAGCGTAGCTGGCAGAAACGGGGATACGCAGTATTTT.

V gene TRBV7-8 combines with J gene TRBJ2-2; D gene uncertain. Germline values: CDR1 SGHVS, CDR2 FQNEAQ. CDR3 length: 12 residues. Trimming pared 3 bases from V and 6 bases from J, leaving 5 bases between. The CDR3 nucleotides read TGTGCCAGCAGCTTTACGGCCGGGGAGCTGTTTTTT. Its protein product is CASSFTAGELFF.

The chain combines TRBV4-2 with TRBJ2-1; D not resolved. The germline V gene encodes CDR1 LGHNA and CDR2 YNFKEQ. The CDR3 totals 17 residues. V lost 0 bases and J 1 base, leaving 13 bases between the germline ends. In DNA, the CDR3 is TGTGCCAGCAGCCAAGATATCCCTACGAGGTCCTACAATGAGCAGTTCTTC. Translated: CASSQDIPTRSYNEQFF.

This clonotype was observed a handful of times. This sequence joins TRBV7-8 and TRBJ2-7; D tentatively fits TRBD1 or TRBD2 (5 bases each). Germline CDR1 and CDR2: SGHVS and FQNEAQ. CDR3 length: 13 residues. V was trimmed by 4 bases and J by 2 bases, leaving 9 bases between them. Here the CDR3 reads CASSSWGTYEQYV. CDR3 coding DNA: TGTGCCAGCAGCTCTTGGGGGACCTACGAGCAGTACGTC.

J is TRBJ2-3 and V is TRBV6-2 or TRBV6-3, with D maybe TRBD1 (6 bases). Trimming shortened V by 0 bases and J by 5 bases, and 21 bases separated the two germline ends. The CDR3 has 18 residues. The germline V gene has CDR1 MNHEY and CDR2 SVGEGT. CDR3 amino acids: CASSYSLLWGLEGDTQYF. For the CDR3, the DNA is TGTGCCAGCAGTTACTCGCTCCTCTGGGGGCTTGAGGGAGATACGCAGTATTTT.

The rearrangement joins TRBV2 to TRBJ2-2; D is uncertain. The germline gives CDR1 SNHLY, CDR2 FYNNEI. The V end lost 6 bases, the J end lost 5 bases, and 10 bases lay between the germline ends. The CDR3 runs to 13 residues. DNA of the CDR3: TGTGCCAGCAGGTGGGCAGGTACCGGGGAGCTGTTTTTT. Its translation: CASRWAGTGELFF.

The V call is TRBV29-1, the J call TRBJ1-1; weak D call: TRBD1 (6 bases). Germline assignment: CDR1 SQVTM and CDR2 ANQGSEA. Between the trimmed V and J ends, which lost 4 bases and 5 bases, there was a span of 17 bases. The CDR3 runs 14 residues. The CDR3 here is CSVVVWTEKTEAFF. CDR3 DNA: TGCAGCGTTGTGGTGTGGACAGAGAAAACTGAAGCTTTCTTT.

This clonotype was seen more than once but under ten times. This chain links TRBV20-1 with TRBJ2-3; 7 positions agree with TRBD1. This CDR3 comprises 15 residues. The germline V gene has CDR1 DFQATT and CDR2 SNEGSKA (reference sequence). V trimming: 7 bases; J trimming: 2 bases; junction bases outside the gene matches: 12. The CDR3 DNA reads as TGCAGTGTCCGCCCACAACAGGGGCTCACAGATACGCAGTATTTT. It yields the protein CSVRPQQGLTDTQYF.

V usage is TRBV7-2 and J usage is TRBJ2-1, with unresolved D. The CDR3 spans 15 residues. Between the trimmed V and J ends, which lost 1 base and 4 bases, there was a span of 11 bases. Germline V CDR1 and CDR2: SGHTA, FQGNSA. DNA of the CDR3: TGTGCCAGCAGCTTAGGGTACACACTTTACAATGAGCAGTTCTTC. Its protein is CASSLGYTLYNEQFF.

The rearrangement joins TRBV4-1 to TRBJ2-3, with TRBD2 matching over 8 bases. The germline V gene encodes CDR1 MGHRA and CDR2 YSYEKL. The length of the CDR3 is 15 residues. V lost 4 bases, J lost 5 bases, and 8 bases stayed unmatched. DNA of the CDR3: TGCGCCAGCAGCCGTTATGCGGGGGGCAAAGATACGCAGTATTTT. This translates into CASSRYAGGKDTQYF.

The rearrangement joins TRBV7-6 to TRBJ2-1; 8 bases are a match to TRBD2. This CDR3 is built from 17 residues. Trimming removed 6 bases from V and 5 bases from J; junction bases left unmatched: 15. The V gene's germline CDR1 is SGHVS and CDR2 FNYEAQ. CDR3 region: CASSHLRSAGVNNEQFF. CDR3 DNA sequence: TGTGCCAGCAGTCACCTGCGGTCAGCGGGGGTAAACAATGAGCAGTTCTTC.

This clonotype was observed a few times. This rearrangement joins TRBV6-6 to TRBJ2-2; 9 positions match TRBD1. The CDR3 contains 15 residues. The ends lost 8 bases at V and 3 bases at J; junction bases unmatched: 7. Germline loops: CDR1 MNHNY, CDR2 SVGAGI (reference sequence). The CDR3 DNA reads TGTGCCAGCCGCTATCGGACAGGGGACACCGGGGAGCTGTTTTTT. This codes for CASRYRTGDTGELFF.

The chain joins TRBV12-3 or TRBV12-4 to TRBJ1-5; TRBD1 aligns across 7 bases. This CDR3 has 14 amino acids. Germline trimming cut 3 bases from V and 3 bases from J; bases unmatched to any gene: 2. This CDR3 reads CASSFGTVNQPQHF. DNA of the CDR3: TGTGCCAGCAGTTTCGGGACAGTCAATCAGCCCCAGCATTTT.

This clonotype has just a few counts. The J gene is TRBJ2-1, the V gene TRBV29-1; unclear D gene. The CDR3 covers 12 residues. V was trimmed by 6 bases and J by 8 bases, leaving 14 bases between them. CDR1 is SQVTM, CDR2 ANQGSEA, per germline. CDR3 DNA: TGCAGCGTCCCCGGTAGCTGGGATGAGCAGTTCTTC. It specifies CSVPGSWDEQFF.

The chain carries TRBV4-3 and TRBJ1-3, with 10 bases identical to TRBD1. Looked up from germline, CDR1 is LGHNA and CDR2 is YSLEER. Trimming cost V 2 bases and J 4 bases; bases outside gene matches: 11. CDR3 length equals 18 residues. The CDR3 nucleotides are TGCGCCAGCAGCCAATACCATCTCCGGGGACAGGGGGGAAACACCATATATTTT. It is translated as CASSQYHLRGQGGNTIYF.